The present TCR beta chain was sequenced within a study listed by TCRdb under 2016. Libraries were made using RT-PCR. The run used an Illumina MiSeq. In TCRdb, the public reads were trimmed at Q25 with fastp and aligned with MiXCR, with productive beta chains retained. Identical CDR3 proteins give one entry, which carries the most common genes and DNA. Counted in this sample were approximately 720,000 distinct CDR3 sequences; approximately 14% of them appeared once. Jointly, the top ten make up 3.6% of the sample. There are a few counts of this clonotype. There is no known antigen for this receptor. It has no much larger one-base neighbor in the sample; base qualities were not kept. V is pruned by 0 bases and J by 6 bases, leaving 6 bases of the junction without a gene match. CDR3 length: 15 amino acids, cysteine to phenylalanine. Only CDR3 DNA is held: 45 bases, read in frame from base 1. CDR1 SGHRS and CDR2 YFSETQ are derived from the germline V gene.

The clonotype comes from a female donor in good health, serving as a healthy control. The chain is made from TRBV5-1 and TRBJ2-1; 7 bases in the junction line up with TRBD1. Sequenced material: memory CD4+ T cells from blood. The CDR3: CASSLGVDRANEQFF. The DNA sequence follows: TGCGCCAGCAGCTTGGGGGTCGACAGGGCCAATGAGCAGTTCTTC.